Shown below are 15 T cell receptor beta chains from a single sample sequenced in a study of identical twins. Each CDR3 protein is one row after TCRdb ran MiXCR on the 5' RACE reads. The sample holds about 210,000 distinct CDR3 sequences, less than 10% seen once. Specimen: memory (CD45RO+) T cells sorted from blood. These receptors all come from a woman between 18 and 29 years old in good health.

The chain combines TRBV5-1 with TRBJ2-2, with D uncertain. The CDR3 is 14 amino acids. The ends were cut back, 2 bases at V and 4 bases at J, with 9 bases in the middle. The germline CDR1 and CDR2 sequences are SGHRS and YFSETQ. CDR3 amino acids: CASSFQAGTGELFF. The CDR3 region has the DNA TGCGCCAGCAGCTTCCAGGCCGGCACCGGGGAGCTGTTTTTT.

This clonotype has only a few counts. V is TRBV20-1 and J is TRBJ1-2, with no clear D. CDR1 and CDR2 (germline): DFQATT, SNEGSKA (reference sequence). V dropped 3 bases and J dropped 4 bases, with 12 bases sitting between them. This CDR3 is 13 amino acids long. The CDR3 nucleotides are TGCAGTGCTAGTGCAGAAGGGCGCTATGGCTACACCTTC. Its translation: CSASAEGRYGYTF.

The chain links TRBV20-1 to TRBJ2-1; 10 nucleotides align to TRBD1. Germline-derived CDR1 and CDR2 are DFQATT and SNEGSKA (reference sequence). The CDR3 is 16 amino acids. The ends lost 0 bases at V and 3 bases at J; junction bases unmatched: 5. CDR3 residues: CSARDPGTGDYNEQFF. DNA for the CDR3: TGCAGTGCTAGAGATCCTGGGACAGGGGACTACAATGAGCAGTTCTTC.

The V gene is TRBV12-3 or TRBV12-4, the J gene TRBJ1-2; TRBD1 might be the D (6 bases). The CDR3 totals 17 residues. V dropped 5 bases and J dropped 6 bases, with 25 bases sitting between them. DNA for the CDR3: TGTGCCAGCAGTGTCCGAGGGGGGAGGAGTCGTGAGGATGGCTACACCTTC. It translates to CASSVRGGRSREDGYTF.

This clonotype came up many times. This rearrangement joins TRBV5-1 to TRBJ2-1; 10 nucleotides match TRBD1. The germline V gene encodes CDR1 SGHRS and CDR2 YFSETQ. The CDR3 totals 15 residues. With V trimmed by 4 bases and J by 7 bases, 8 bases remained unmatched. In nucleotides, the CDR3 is TGCGCCAGCAGCCTCTTGGGGACAGGGGTGAATGAGCAGTTCTTC. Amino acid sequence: CASSLLGTGVNEQFF. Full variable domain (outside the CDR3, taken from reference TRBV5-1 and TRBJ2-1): KAGVTQTPRYLIKTRGQQVTLSCSPISGHRSVSWYQQTPGQGLQFLFEYFSETQRNKGNFPGRFSGRQFSNSRSEMNVSTLELGDSALYLCASSLLGTGVNEQFFGPGTRLTVL.

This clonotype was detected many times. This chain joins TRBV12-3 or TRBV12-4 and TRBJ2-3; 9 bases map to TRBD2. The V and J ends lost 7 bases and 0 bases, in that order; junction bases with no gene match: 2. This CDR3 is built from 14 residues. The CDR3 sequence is CASNLAGSTDTQYF. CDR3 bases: TGTGCCAGCAACCTAGCGGGAAGCACAGATACGCAGTATTTT.

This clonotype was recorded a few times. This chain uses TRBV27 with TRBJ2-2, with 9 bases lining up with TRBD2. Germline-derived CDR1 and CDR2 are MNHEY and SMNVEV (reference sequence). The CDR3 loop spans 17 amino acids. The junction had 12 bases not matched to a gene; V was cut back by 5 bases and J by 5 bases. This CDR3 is CASSPFLGGRDTGELFF. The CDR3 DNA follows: TGTGCCAGCAGTCCCTTTCTCGGCGGGAGGGATACCGGGGAGCTGTTTTTT.

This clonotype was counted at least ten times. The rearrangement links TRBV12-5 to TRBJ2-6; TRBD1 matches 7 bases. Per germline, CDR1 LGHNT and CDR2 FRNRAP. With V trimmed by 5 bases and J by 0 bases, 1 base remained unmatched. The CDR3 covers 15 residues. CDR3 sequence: CASGPGGSGANVLTF. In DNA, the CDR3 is TGTGCTAGTGGTCCAGGGGGCTCTGGGGCCAACGTCCTGACTTTC.

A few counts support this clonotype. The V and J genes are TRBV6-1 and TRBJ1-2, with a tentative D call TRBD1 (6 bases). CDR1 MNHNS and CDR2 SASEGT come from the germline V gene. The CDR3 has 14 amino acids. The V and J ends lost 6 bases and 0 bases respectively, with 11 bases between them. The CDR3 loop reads CASRPNRANYGYTF. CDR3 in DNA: TGTGCCAGCAGACCAAACAGGGCTAACTATGGCTACACCTTC.

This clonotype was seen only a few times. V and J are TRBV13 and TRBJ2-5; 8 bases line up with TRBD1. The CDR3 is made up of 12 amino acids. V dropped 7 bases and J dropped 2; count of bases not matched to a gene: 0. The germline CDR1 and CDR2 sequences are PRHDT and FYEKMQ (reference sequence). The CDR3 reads CASNRGQETQYF. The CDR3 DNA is TGTGCCAGCAACAGGGGGCAAGAGACCCAGTACTTC. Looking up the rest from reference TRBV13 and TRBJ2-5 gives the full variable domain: AAGVIQSPRHLIKEKRETATLKCYPIPRHDTVYWYQQGPGQDPQFLISFYEKMQSDKGSIPDRFSAQQFSDYHSELNMSSLELGDSALYFCASNRGQETQYFGPGTRLLVL.

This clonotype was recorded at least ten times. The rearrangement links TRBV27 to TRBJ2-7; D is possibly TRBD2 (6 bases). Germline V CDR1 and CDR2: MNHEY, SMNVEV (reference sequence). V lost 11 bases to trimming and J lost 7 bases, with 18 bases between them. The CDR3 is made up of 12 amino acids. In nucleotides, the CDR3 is TGTGCCTCCCGGGCGGCTCGGGGGGAGCAGTACTTC. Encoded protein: CASRAARGEQYF.

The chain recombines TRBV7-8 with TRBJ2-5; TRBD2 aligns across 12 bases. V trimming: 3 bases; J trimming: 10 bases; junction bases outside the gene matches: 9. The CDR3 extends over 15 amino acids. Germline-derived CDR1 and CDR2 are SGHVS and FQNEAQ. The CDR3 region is CASSFLAGGRDSQYF. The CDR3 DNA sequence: TGTGCCAGCAGCTTCCTAGCGGGGGGGCGGGATAGCCAGTACTTC.

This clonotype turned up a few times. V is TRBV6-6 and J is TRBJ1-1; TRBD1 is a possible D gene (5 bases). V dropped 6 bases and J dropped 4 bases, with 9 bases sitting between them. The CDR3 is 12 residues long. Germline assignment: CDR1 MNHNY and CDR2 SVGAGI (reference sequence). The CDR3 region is CASRGEGTEAFF. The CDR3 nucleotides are TGTGCCAGCAGAGGGGAAGGCACTGAAGCTTTCTTT.

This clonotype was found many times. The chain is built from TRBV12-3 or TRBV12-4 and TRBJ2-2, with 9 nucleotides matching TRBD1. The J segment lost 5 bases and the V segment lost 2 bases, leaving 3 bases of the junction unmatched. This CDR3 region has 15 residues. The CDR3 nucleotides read TGTGCCAGCAGTTTACGACAGGGGGGTACCGGGGAGCTGTTTTTT. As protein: CASSLRQGGTGELFF.

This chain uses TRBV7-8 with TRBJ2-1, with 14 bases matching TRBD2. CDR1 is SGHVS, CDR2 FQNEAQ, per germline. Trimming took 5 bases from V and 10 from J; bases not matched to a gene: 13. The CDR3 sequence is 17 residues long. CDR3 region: CASSPKGLAGGYAEQFF. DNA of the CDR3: TGTGCCAGCAGCCCCAAAGGACTAGCGGGGGGTTACGCCGAGCAGTTCTTC.